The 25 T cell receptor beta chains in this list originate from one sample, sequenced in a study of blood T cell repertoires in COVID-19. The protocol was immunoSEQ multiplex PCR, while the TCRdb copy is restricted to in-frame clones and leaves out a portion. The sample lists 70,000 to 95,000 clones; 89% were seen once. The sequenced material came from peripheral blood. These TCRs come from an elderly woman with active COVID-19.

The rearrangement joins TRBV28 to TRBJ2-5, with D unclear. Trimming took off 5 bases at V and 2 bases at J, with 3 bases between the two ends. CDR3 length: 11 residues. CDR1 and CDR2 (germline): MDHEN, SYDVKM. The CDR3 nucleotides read TGTGCCAGCAGTATACAAGAGACCCAGTACTTC. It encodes CASSIQETQYF.

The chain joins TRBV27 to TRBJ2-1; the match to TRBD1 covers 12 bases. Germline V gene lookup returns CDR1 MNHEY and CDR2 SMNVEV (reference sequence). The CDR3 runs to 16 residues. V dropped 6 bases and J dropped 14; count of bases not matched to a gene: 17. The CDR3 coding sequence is TGTGCCAGCAGCCCCCGGGACAGGGGGCGGACTAGCGTAGAGTTCTTC. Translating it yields CASSPRDRGRTSVEFF.

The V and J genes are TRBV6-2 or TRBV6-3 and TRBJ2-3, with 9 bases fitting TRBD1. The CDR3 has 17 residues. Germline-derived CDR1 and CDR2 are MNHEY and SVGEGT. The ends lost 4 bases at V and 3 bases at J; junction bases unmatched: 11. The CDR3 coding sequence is TGTGCCAGCAGTTTGGGACAGGGTCAGGGTTTGACAGATACGCAGTATTTT. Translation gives CASSLGQGQGLTDTQYF.

The chain's CDR3 is CASIAGGTGQPQHF. CDR3 coding DNA: TGTGCCAGCATCGCGGGAGGGACGGGGCAGCCCCAGCATTTT. The V and J genes are TRBV28 and TRBJ1-5, with D possibly TRBD1 on 5 matching bases. The CDR3 has 14 residues. V lost 7 bases to trimming and J lost 7 bases, with 17 bases between them. Germline V gene data show CDR1 as MDHEN and CDR2 as SYDVKM. The full variable domain, rest sourced from reference TRBV28 and TRBJ1-5, is DVKVTQSSRYLVKRTGEKVFLECVQDMDHENMFWYRQDPGLGLRLIYFSYDVKMKEKGDIPEGYSVSREKKERFSLILESASTNQTSMYLCASIAGGTGQPQHFGDGTRLSIL.

In nucleotides, the CDR3 is TGTGCCAGCAGTCCCCCCAATCAGGCCCCGTACTTC. Translating gives CASSPPNQAPYF. The chain links TRBV28 to TRBJ2-7; no firm D call. Germline loops: CDR1 MDHEN, CDR2 SYDVKM. The CDR3 contains 12 residues. V lost 5 bases to trimming and J lost 12 bases, with 17 bases between them. The entire variable domain, with the rest obtained from reference TRBV28 and TRBJ2-7, is as follows: DVKVTQSSRYLVKRTGEKVFLECVQDMDHENMFWYRQDPGLGLRLIYFSYDVKMKEKGDIPEGYSVSREKKERFSLILESASTNQTSMYLCASSPPNQAPYFGPGTRLTVT.

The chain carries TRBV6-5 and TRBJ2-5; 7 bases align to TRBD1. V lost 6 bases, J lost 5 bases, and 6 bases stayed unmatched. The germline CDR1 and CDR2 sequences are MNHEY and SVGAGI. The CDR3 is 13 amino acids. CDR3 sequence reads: CASSPRQGETQYF. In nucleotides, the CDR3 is TGTGCCAGCAGCCCCAGACAGGGTGAGACCCAGTACTTC.

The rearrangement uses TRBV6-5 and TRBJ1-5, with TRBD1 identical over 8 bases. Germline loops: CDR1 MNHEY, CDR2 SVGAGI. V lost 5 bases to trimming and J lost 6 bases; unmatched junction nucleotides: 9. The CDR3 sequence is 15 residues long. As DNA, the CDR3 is TGTGCCAGCAGTAGCCGGGACAGGAGTTTTCAGCCCCAGCATTTT. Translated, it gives CASSSRDRSFQPQHF.

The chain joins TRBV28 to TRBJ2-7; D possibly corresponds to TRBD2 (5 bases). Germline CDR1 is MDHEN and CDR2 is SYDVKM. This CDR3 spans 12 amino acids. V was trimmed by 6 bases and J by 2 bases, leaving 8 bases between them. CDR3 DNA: TGTGCCAGCAGCTCCGGGACCTACGAGCAGTACTTC. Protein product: CASSSGTYEQYF. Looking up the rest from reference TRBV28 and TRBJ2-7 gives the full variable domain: DVKVTQSSRYLVKRTGEKVFLECVQDMDHENMFWYRQDPGLGLRLIYFSYDVKMKEKGDIPEGYSVSREKKERFSLILESASTNQTSMYLCASSSGTYEQYFGPGTRLTVT.

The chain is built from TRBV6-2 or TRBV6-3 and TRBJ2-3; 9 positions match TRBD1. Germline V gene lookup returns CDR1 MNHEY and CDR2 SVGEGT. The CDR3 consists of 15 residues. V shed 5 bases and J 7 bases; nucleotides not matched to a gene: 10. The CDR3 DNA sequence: TGTGCCAGCAGTCCCTGGACAGGGGCTTCTAATACGCAGTATTTT. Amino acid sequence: CASSPWTGASNTQYF.

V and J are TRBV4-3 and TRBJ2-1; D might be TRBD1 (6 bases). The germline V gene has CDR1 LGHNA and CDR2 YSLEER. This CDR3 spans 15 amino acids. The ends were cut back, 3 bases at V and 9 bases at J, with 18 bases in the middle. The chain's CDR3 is CASSQLPGTRGEQFF. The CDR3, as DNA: TGCGCCAGCAGCCAGCTTCCCGGGACAAGGGGTGAGCAGTTCTTC.

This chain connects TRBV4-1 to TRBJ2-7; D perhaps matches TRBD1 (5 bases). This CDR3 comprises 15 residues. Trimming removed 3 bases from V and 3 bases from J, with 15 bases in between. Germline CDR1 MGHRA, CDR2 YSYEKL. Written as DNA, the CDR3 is TGCGCCAGCAGCCAGGCGGCCATGGGGCACTACGAGCAGTACTTC. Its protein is CASSQAAMGHYEQYF.

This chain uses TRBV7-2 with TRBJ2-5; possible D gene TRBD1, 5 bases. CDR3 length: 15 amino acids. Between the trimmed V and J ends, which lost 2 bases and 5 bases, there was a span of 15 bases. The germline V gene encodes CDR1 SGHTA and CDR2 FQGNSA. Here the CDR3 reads CASSLSWTAGETQYF. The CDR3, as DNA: TGTGCCAGCAGCTTAAGCTGGACGGCAGGGGAGACCCAGTACTTC.

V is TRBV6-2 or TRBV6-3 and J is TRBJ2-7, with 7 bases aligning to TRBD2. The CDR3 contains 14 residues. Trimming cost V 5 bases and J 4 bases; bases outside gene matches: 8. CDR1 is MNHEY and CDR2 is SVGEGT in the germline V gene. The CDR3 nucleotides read TGTGCCAGCAGTCTACTAGCGACGATATACGAGCAGTACTTC. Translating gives CASSLLATIYEQYF.

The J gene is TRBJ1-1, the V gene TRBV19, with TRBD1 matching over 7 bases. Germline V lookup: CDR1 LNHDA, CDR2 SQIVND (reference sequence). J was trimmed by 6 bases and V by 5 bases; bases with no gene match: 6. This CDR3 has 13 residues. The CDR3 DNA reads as TGTGCCAGTAGTGTCAACAGGGGCTCTGAAGCTTTCTTT. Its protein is CASSVNRGSEAFF.

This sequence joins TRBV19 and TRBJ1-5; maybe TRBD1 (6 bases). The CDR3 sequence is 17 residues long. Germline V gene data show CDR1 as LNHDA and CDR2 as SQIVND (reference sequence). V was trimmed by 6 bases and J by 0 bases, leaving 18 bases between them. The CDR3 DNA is TGTGCCAGTAGCCCACAGGGCCCCTTCTATAGCAATCAGCCCCAGCATTTT. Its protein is CASSPQGPFYSNQPQHF.

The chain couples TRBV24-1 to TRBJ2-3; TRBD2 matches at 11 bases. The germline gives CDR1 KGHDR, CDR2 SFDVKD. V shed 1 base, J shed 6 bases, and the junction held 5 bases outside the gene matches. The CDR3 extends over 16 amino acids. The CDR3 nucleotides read TGTGCCACCAGTGATTTTACTAGCGGGAGTGGGGATACGCAGTATTTT. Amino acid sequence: CATSDFTSGSGDTQYF.

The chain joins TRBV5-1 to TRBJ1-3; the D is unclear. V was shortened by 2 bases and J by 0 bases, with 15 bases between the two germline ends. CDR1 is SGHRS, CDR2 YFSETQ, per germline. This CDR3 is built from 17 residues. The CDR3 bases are TGCGCCAGCAGCTTAACTTCGGGATTCGCCTCTGGAAACACCATATATTTT. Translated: CASSLTSGFASGNTIYF.

The CDR3, as DNA: TGTGCCAGCTTGTCGGACACGGCAGATACGCAGTATTTT. Its translation is CASLSDTADTQYF. V gene TRBV6-6 combines with J gene TRBJ2-3; possibly TRBD1 for D (5 bases). The CDR3 is 13 amino acids. CDR1 and CDR2 (germline): MNHNY, SVGAGI (reference sequence). The germline V and J ends were trimmed by 8 bases and 4 bases, with 13 bases remaining between them.

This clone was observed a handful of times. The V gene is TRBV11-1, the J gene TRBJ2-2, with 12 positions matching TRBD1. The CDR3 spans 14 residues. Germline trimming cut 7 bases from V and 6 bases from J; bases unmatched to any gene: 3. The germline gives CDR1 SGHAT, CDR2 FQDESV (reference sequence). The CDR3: CASTGQGASGELFF. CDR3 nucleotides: TGTGCCAGCACGGGACAGGGGGCGTCCGGGGAGCTGTTTTTT. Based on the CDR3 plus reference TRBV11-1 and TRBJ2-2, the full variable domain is EAEVAQSPRYKITEKSQAVAFWCDPISGHATLYWYRQILGQGPELLVQFQDESVVDDSQLPKDRFSAERLKGVDSTLKIQPAELGDSAMYLCASTGQGASGELFFGEGSRLTVL.

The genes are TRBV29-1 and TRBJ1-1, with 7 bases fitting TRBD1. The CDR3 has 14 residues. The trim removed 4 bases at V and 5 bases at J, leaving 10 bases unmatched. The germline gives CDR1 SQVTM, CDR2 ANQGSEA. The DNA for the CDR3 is TGCAGCGTTGTCCAACCAGGGGGTGAGACTGAAGCTTTCTTT. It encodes CSVVQPGGETEAFF.

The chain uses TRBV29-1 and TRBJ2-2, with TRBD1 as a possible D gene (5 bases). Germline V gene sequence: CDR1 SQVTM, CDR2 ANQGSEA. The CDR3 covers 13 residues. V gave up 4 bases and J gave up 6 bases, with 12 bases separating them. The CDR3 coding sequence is TGCAGCGTTGGACAGCCAAGCCCCGGGGAGCTGTTTTTT. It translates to CSVGQPSPGELFF.

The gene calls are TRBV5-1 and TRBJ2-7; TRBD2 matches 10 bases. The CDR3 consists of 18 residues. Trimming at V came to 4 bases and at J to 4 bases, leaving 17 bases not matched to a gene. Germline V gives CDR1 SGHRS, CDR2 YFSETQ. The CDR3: CASSGGLASPEWGYEQYF. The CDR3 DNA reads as TGCGCCAGCAGCGGGGGACTAGCGAGTCCTGAGTGGGGGTACGAGCAGTACTTC.

The CDR3 is CASSLEKGSHSPLHF. CDR3 DNA: TGTGCCAGCAGCTTAGAAAAGGGGTCTCATTCACCCCTCCACTTT. The chain uses TRBV7-2 and TRBJ1-6; a weak D match, TRBD1 (5 bases). The V gene's germline CDR1 is SGHTA and CDR2 FQGNSA. V was cut by 1 base and J by 8 bases, with 12 bases left in between. The CDR3 has 15 residues.

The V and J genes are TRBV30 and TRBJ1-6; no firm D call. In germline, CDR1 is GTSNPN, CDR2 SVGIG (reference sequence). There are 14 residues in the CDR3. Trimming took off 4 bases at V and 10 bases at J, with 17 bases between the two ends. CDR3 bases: TGTGCCTGGAACTCGGAGACTATCAGGTCACCCCTCCACTTT. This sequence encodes CAWNSETIRSPLHF.

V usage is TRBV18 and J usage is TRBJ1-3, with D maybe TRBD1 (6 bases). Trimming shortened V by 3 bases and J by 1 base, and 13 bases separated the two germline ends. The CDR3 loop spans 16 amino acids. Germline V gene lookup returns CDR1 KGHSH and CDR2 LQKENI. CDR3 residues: CASSPDLQGSGNTIYF. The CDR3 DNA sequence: TGTGCCAGCTCACCCGATCTACAGGGATCTGGAAACACCATATATTTT.